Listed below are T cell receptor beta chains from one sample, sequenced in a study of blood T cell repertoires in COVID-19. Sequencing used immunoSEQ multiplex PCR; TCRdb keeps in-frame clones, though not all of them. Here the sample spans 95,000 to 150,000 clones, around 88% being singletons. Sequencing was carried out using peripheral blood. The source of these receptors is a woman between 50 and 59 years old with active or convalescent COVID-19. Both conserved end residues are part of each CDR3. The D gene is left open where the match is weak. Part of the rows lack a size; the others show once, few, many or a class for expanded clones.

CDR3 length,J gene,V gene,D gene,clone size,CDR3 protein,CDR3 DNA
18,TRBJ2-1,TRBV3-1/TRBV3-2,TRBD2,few,CASSPASGRAQSYNEQFF,TGTGCCAGCAGCCCCGCAAGCGGGAGGGCTCAGTCCTACAATGAGCAGTTCTTC
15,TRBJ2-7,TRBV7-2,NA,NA,CASNLGGTVAYEQYF,TGTGCCAGCAACTTAGGGGGGACAGTCGCCTACGAGCAGTACTTC
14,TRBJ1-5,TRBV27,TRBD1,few,CASREGTGSQPQHF,TGTGCCAGCAGAGAAGGGACAGGGAGTCAGCCCCAGCATTTT
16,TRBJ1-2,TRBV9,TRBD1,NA,CASSVEWTGLGRGYTF,TGTGCCAGCAGCGTAGAATGGACAGGGTTGGGTCGGGGCTACACCTTC
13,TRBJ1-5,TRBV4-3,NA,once,CASSQVRDQPQHF,TGCGCCAGCAGCCAGGTCCGCGATCAGCCCCAGCATTTT
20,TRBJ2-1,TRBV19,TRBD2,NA,CASTCKAGLAVGRSYNEQFF,TGTGCCAGTACCTGCAAGGCGGGACTAGCGGTAGGAAGGTCCTACAATGAGCAGTTCTTC
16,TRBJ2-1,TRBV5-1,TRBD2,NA,CASSSPPSGSANEQFF,TGCGCCAGCAGCTCTCCCCCTAGCGGGAGCGCTAATGAGCAGTTCTTC
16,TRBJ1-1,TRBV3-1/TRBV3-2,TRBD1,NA,CASSQALDRGRTEAFF,TGTGCCAGCAGCCAAGCCCTGGACAGGGGTCGGACTGAAGCTTTCTTT
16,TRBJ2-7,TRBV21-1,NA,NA,CASSINSGYTPYEQYF,TGTGCCAGCAGCATTAATAGCGGCTATACGCCCTACGAGCAGTACTTC
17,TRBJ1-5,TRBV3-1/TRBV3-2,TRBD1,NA,CASSHHFQGALNQPQHF,TGTGCCAGCAGCCATCACTTTCAGGGGGCCCTCAATCAGCCCCAGCATTTT
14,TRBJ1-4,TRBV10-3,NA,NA,CAISEGSTNEKLFF,TGTGCCATCAGTGAGGGCAGTACTAATGAAAAACTGTTTTTT
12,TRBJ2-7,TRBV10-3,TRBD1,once,CATGQGAHEQYF,TGTGCCACCGGACAGGGGGCACACGAGCAGTACTTC
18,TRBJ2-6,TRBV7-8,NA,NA,CASSLRDINPSGANVLTF,TGTGCCAGCAGCTTACGGGACATTAATCCCTCTGGGGCCAACGTCCTGACTTTC
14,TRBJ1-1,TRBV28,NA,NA,CASSLERGSTEAFF,TGTGCCAGCAGTTTGGAGCGGGGAAGCACTGAAGCTTTCTTT
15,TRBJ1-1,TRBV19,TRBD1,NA,CASAHGGQASTEAFF,TGTGCCAGTGCCCATGGGGGACAGGCTAGCACTGAAGCTTTCTTT
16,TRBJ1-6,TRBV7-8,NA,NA,CASRPNMGGRNSPLHF,TGTGCCAGCAGACCTAACATGGGGGGGCGAAATTCACCCCTCCACTTT
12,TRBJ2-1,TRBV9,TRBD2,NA,CASSAGTREQFF,TGTGCCAGCAGTGCCGGGACTAGAGAGCAGTTCTTC
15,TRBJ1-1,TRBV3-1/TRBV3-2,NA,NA,CASSQELLKGGEAFF,TGTGCCAGCAGCCAAGAACTCCTAAAGGGAGGTGAAGCTTTCTTT
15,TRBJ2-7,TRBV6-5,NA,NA,CASTSGGNRFHEQYF,TGTGCCAGCACCTCCGGGGGAAATCGCTTCCACGAGCAGTACTTC
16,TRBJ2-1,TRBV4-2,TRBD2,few,CASSQDLGTSGNEQFF,TGTGCCAGCAGCCAAGATCTCGGGACTAGCGGGAATGAGCAGTTCTTC
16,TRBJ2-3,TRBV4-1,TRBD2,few,CASSRIGTTLTDTQYF,TGCGCCAGCAGCCGAATCGGGACTACTCTCACAGATACGCAGTATTTT
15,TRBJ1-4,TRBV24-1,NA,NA,CATSEGAGPREKLFF,TGTGCCACCAGTGAGGGGGCAGGCCCCCGCGAAAAACTGTTTTTT
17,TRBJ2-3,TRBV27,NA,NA,CASRAEGATIRKDTQYF,TGTGCCAGCAGGGCGGAGGGGGCCACCATTAGGAAAGATACGCAGTATTTT
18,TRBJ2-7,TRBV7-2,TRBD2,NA,CASSLGTSGGLGGYEQYF,TGTGCCAGCAGCTTGGGGACTAGCGGGGGTCTAGGAGGCTACGAGCAGTACTTC
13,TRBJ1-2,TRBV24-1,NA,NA,CATSEGTLYGYTF,TGTGCCACCAGTGAAGGGACACTCTATGGCTACACCTTC
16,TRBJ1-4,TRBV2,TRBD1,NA,CASSEALVGTGEKLFF,TGTGCCAGCAGTGAAGCGCTTGTTGGGACAGGCGAGAAACTGTTTTTT
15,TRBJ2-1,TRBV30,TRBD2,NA,CAWSRTLQREGEQFF,TGTGCCTGGAGCCGCACCCTACAGCGGGAGGGTGAGCAGTTCTTC
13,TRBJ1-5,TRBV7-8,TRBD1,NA,CASSWDRAQPQHF,TGTGCCAGCAGCTGGGACAGGGCGCAGCCCCAGCATTTT